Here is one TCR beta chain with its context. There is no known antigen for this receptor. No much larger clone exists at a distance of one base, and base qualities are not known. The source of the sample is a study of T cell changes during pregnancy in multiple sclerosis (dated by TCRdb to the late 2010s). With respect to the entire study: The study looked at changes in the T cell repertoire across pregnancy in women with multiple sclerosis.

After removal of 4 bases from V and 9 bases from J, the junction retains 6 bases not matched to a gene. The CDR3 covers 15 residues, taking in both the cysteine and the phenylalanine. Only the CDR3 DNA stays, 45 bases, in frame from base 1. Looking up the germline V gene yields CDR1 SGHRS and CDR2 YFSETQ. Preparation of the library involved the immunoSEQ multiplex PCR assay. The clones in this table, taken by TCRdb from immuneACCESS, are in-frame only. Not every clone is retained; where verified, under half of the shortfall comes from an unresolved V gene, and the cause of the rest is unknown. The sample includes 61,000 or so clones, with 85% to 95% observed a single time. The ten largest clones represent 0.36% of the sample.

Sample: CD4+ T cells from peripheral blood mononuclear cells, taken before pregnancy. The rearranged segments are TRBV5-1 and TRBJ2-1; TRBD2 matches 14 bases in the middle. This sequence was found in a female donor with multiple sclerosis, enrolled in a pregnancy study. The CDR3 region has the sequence CASSPGTSGRSEQFF. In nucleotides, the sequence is TGCGCCAGCAGCCCCGGGACTAGCGGGAGAAGTGAGCAGTTCTTC. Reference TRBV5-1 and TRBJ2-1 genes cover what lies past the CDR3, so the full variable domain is KAGVTQTPRYLIKTRGQQVTLSCSPISGHRSVSWYQQTPGQGLQFLFEYFSETQRNKGNFPGRFSGRQFSNSRSEMNVSTLELGDSALYLCASSPGTSGRSEQFFGPGTRLTVL.